This TCR beta chain originates from a study of cytotoxic CD8 clonotypes in ibrutinib-treated CLL. Broader study findings: Sustained-remission patients were sampled at different times than progressing patients were. Public clonotypes, rarely seen, contracted or held steady on treatment.

About this clone: As yet, its antigen is unknown.

Researchers set a sequencing depth target of 1 in 200,000 to 1 in 1 million T cells. Only in-frame clones appear in the TCRdb table, and some are missing; sequencing was by immunoSEQ multiplex PCR. Found here are around 160,000 clones, 81% of them singletons; the top ten hold roughly 2%. Sequencing was performed on PBMCs, taken after 12 months of ibrutinib treatment. The clonotype was recovered from a human donor with chronic lymphocytic leukemia.

The CDR3 is CASSSQGALYTIYF. CDR3 sequence (DNA): TGTGCCAGCAGTTCACAGGGAGCGCTATACACCATATATTTT. This rearrangement joins TRBV28 to TRBJ1-3, with D perhaps matching TRBD1 (6 bases). V lost 4 bases and J lost 8, with 15 bases in between. This CDR3 region has 14 residues. CDR1 MDHEN and CDR2 SYDVKM come from the germline V gene.